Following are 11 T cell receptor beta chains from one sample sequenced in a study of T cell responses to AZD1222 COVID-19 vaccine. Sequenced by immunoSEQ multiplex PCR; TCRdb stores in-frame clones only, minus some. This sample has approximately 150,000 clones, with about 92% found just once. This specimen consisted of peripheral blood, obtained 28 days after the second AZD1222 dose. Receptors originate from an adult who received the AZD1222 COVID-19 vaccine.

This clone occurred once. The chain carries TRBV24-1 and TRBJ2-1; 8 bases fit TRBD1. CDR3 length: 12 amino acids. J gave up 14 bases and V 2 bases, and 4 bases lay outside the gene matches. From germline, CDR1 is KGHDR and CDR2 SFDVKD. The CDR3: CATSDSGGSEFF. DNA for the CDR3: TGTGCCACCAGTGATTCAGGGGGCTCCGAGTTCTTC.

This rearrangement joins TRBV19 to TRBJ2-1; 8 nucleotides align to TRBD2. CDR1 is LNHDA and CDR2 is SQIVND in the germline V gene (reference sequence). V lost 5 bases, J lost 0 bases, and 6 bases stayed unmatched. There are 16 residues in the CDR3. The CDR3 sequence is CASSQLAVSSYNEQFF. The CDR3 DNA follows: TGTGCCAGTAGTCAACTAGCGGTGAGCTCCTACAATGAGCAGTTCTTC.

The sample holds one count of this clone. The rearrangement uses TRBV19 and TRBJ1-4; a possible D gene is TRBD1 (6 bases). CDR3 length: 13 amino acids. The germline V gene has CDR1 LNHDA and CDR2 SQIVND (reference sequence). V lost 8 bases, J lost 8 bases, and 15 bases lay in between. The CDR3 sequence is CASAPGQREKLFF. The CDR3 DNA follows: TGTGCCAGTGCTCCTGGACAGAGGGAAAAACTGTTTTTT.

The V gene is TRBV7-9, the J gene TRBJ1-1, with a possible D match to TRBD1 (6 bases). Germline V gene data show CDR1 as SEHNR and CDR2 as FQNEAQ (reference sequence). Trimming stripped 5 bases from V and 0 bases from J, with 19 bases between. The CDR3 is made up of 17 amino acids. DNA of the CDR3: TGTGCCAGCAGCCCAAGGGGGAAAGACAGTGTGAACACTGAAGCTTTCTTT. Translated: CASSPRGKDSVNTEAFF.

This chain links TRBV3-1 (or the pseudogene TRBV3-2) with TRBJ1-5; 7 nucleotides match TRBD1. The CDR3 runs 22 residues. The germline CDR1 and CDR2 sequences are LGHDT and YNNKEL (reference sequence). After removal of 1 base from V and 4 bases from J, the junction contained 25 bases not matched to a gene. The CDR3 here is CASSQVRSFGTVPIPPNQPQHF. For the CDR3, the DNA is TGTGCCAGCAGCCAAGTCAGAAGCTTTGGGACAGTCCCGATCCCGCCGAATCAGCCCCAGCATTTT.

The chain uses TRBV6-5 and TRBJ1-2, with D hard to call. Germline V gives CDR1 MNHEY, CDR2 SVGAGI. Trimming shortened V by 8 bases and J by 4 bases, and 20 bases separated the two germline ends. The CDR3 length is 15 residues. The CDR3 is CASLSPGELSYGYTF. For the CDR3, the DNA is TGTGCCAGCCTGTCCCCAGGAGAACTAAGCTATGGCTACACCTTC.

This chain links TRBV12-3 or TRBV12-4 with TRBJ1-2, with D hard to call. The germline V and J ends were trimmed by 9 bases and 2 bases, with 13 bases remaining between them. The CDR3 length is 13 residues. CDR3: CASQEGQNYGYTF. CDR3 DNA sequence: TGTGCCAGTCAGGAGGGTCAAAACTATGGCTACACCTTC.

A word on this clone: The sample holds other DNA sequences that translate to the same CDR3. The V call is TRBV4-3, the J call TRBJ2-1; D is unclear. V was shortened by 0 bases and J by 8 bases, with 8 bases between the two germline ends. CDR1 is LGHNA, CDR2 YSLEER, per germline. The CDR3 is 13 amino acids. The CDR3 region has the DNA TGCGCCAGCAGCCAAGATTCGGATGATGAGCAGTTCTTC. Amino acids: CASSQDSDDEQFF.

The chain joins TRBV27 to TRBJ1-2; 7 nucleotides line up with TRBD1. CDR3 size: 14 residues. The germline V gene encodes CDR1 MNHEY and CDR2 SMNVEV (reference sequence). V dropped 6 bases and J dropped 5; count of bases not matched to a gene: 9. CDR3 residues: CASSVGAGGYGYTF. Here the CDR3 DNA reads TGTGCCAGCAGCGTGGGGGCAGGGGGATATGGCTACACCTTC.

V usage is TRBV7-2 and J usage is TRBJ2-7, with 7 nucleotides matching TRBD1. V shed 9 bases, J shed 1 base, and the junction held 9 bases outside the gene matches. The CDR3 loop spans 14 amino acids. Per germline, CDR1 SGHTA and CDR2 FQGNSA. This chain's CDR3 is CASRGRSASYEQYF. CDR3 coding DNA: TGTGCCAGTAGGGGGCGAAGCGCTTCCTACGAGCAGTACTTC.

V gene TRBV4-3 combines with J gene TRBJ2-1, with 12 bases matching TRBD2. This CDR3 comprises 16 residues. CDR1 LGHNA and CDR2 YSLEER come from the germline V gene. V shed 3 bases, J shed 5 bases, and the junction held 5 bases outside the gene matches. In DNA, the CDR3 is TGCGCCAGCAGCCACGGCGCTAGCGGGGGGGACAATGAGCAGTTCTTC. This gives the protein CASSHGASGGDNEQFF.